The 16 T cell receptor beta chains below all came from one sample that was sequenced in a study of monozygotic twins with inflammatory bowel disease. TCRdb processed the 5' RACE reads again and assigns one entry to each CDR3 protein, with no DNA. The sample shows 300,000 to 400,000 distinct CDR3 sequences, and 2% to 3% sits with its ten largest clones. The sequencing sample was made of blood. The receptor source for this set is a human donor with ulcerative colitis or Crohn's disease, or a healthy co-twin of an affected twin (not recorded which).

The CDR3 region is CASSFGIDDTEAFF. V is TRBV5-6 and J is TRBJ1-1. Per the germline V gene, CDR1 is SGHDT and CDR2 is YYEEEE. CDR3 length: 14 amino acids.

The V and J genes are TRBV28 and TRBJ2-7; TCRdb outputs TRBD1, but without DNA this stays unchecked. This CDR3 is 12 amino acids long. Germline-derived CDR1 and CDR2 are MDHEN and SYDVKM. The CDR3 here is CASLGQSYEQYF.

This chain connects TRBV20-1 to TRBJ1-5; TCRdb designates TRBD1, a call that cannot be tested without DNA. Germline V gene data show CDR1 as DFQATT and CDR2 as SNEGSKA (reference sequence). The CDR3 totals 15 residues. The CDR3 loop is CSARDRRGVDQPQHF.

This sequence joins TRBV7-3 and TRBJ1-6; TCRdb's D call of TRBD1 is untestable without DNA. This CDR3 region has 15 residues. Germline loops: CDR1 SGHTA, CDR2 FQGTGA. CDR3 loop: CASSETGRGGSPLHF.

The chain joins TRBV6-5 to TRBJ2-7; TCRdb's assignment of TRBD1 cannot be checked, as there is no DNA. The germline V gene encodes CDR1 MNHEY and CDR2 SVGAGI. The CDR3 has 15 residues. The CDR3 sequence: CASSLDGQGSSEQYF.

The CDR3 loop reads CASRGVGEQFF. The rearrangement uses TRBV2 and TRBJ2-1; TCRdb selects TRBD1, and the lack of DNA leaves this call unchecked. This CDR3 is 11 amino acids long. CDR1 is SNHLY and CDR2 is FYNNEI in the germline V gene.

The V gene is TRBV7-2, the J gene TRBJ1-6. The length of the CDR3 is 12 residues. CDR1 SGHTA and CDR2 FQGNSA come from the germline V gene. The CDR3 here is CASSTYNSPLHF. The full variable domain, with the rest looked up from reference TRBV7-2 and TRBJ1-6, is GAGVSQSPSNKVTEKGKDVELRCDPISGHTALYWYRQSLGQGLEFLIYFQGNSAPDKSGLPSDRFSAERTGGSVSTLTIQRTQQEDSAVYLCASSTYNSPLHFGNGTRLTVT.

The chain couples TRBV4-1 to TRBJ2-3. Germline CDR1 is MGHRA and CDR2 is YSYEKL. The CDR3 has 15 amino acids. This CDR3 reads CASSRETSFTDTQYF.

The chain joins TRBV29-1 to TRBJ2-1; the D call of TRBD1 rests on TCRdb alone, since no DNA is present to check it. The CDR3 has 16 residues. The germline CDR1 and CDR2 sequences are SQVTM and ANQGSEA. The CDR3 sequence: CSVEPGDSSSYNEQFF.

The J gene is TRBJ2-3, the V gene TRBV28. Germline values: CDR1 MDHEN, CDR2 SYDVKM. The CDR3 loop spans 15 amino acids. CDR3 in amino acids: CASSLIGSLRDTQYF.

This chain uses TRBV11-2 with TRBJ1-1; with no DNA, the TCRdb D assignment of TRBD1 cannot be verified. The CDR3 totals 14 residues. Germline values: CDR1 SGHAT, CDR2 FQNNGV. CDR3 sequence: CASSIGQQNTEAFF.

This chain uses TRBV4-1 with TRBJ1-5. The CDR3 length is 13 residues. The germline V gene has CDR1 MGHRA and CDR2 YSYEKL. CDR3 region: CASSQESAQPQHF.

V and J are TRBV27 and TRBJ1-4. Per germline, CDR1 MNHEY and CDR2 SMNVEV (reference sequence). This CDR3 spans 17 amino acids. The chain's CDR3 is CASSLLTGEGPAEKLFF.

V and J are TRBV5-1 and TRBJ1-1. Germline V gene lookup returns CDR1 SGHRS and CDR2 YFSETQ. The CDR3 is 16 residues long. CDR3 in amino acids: CASSGVLGVMNTEAFF.

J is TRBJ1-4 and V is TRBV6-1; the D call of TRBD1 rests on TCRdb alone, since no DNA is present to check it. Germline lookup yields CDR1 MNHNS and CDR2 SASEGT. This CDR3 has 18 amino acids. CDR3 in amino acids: CASSSLGQGASTNEKLFF.

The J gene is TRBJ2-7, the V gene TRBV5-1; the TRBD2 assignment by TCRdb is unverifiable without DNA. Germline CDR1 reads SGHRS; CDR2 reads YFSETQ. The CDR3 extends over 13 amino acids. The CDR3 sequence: CASSLGPTYEQYF.